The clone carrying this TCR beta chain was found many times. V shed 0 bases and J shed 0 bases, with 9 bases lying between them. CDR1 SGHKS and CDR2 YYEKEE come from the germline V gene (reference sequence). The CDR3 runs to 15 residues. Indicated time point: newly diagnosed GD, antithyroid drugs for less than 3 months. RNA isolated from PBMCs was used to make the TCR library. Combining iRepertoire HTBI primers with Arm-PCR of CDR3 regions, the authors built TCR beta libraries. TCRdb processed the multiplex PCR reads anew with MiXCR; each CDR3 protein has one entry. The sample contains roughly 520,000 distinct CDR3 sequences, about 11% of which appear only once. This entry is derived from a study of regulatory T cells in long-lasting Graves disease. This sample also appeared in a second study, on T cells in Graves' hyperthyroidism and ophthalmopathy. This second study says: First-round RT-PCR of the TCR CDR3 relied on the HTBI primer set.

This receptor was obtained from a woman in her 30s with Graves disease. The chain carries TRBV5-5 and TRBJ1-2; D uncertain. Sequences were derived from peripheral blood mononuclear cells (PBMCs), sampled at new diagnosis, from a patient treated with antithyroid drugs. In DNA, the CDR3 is TGTGCCAGCAGCTTGGAAGGTGATGCTAACTATGGCTACACCTTC. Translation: CASSLEGDANYGYTF.